A single sample is the source of the 11 T cell receptor beta chains below, sequenced in a study of shared clonotypes between healthy human individuals. Repertoires were generated with immunoSEQ multiplex PCR, while TCRdb's copy carries only in-frame clones and drops some. The sample records some 1 million clones, about 75% being singletons. Source material: memory CD4+ T cells sorted from blood. Subset indicated: CD45RA-negative fraction. The source is a man between 18 and 29 years old in good health.

The chain has TRBV30 and TRBJ1-6; a possible D gene is TRBD1 (6 bases). The V gene lost 3 bases and the J gene lost 5 bases, with 11 bases spanning the gap. Germline CDR1 GTSNPN, CDR2 SVGIG (reference sequence). The CDR3 is 14 amino acids. Here the CDR3 reads CAWRRDTNNSPLHF. The CDR3 bases are TGTGCCTGGAGAAGGGACACTAATAATTCACCCCTCCACTTT.

V usage is TRBV5-1 and J usage is TRBJ2-3; 8 bases are shared with TRBD1. Trimming at V came to 3 bases and at J to 3 bases, leaving 9 bases not matched to a gene. Germline CDR1 and CDR2: SGHRS and YFSETQ. The CDR3 has 16 amino acids. For the CDR3, the DNA is TGCGCCAGCAGCTCCACAGGGGGAACAGCGACAGATACGCAGTATTTT. Its protein product is CASSSTGGTATDTQYF.

This clone was recorded many times. The chain couples TRBV9 to TRBJ1-5; D perhaps matches TRBD1 (5 bases). V was trimmed by 0 bases and J by 0 bases, leaving 7 bases between them. Germline CDR1 reads SGDLS; CDR2 reads YYNGEE. The CDR3 has 15 amino acids. The DNA for the CDR3 is TGTGCCAGCAGCGTAGGACAGAATAGCAATCAGCCCCAGCATTTT. Protein product: CASSVGQNSNQPQHF.

The CDR3 DNA follows: TGTGCCAGTTCGGGACAGGGGTTTCAAGGTGAAGCTTTCTTT. Protein product: CASSGQGFQGEAFF. J is TRBJ1-1 and V is TRBV19, with 10 bases matching TRBD1. V dropped 8 bases and J dropped 7; count of bases not matched to a gene: 10. Germline lookup yields CDR1 LNHDA and CDR2 SQIVND (reference sequence). The CDR3 is 14 residues long. The entire variable domain, with the rest obtained from reference TRBV19 and TRBJ1-1, is as follows: DGGITQSPKYLFRKEGQNVTLSCEQNLNHDAMYWYRQDPGQGLRLIYYSQIVNDFQKGDIAEGYSVSREKKESFPLTVTSAQKNPTAFYLCASSGQGFQGEAFFGQGTRLTVV.

The chain combines TRBV5-1 with TRBJ1-4; 9 nucleotides align to TRBD1. Trimming took 2 bases from V and 4 from J; bases not matched to a gene: 15. CDR1 and CDR2 from the germline V gene are SGHRS and YFSETQ. The CDR3 has 19 amino acids. The CDR3 DNA is TGCGCCAGCAGCTTTGAGGATGGGACAGGGCGGAAGGGTAATGAAAAACTGTTTTTT. Its translation is CASSFEDGTGRKGNEKLFF.

This clone was detected only a few times. Different DNA sequences within this sample yield the same CDR3. The chain uses TRBV18 and TRBJ2-1; a possible D gene is TRBD1 (8 bases). From germline, CDR1 is KGHSH and CDR2 LQKENI. The germline V and J ends were trimmed by 2 bases and 8 bases, with 13 bases remaining between them. The CDR3 sequence is 14 residues long. In DNA form, the CDR3 reads TGTGCCAGCTCACCAGACAGGGGAGGGGATGAGCAGTTCTTC. It codes for CASSPDRGGDEQFF.

V gene TRBV14 combines with J gene TRBJ1-2; possibly TRBD1 for D (6 bases). The CDR3 consists of 15 residues. Between the trimmed V and J ends, which lost 2 bases and 4 bases, there was a span of 14 bases. CDR1 and CDR2 from the germline V gene are SGHDN and FVKESK. CDR3 nucleotide sequence: TGTGCCAGCAGCCAAATCAGGGGAGGAGTCTATGGCTACACCTTC. This translates into CASSQIRGGVYGYTF.

The chain recombines TRBV28 with TRBJ2-4; 8 bases agree with TRBD2. Losses at the gene ends were 5 bases for V and 6 bases for J; bases not matched to a gene: 9. The CDR3 has 15 residues. Germline CDR1 reads MDHEN; CDR2 reads SYDVKM. The CDR3 nucleotides read TGTGCCAGCAGTCTAACCGGGACTAGTGCAAACATTCAGTACTTC. It is translated as CASSLTGTSANIQYF. The whole variable domain, remainder taken from reference TRBV28 and TRBJ2-4, is DVKVTQSSRYLVKRTGEKVFLECVQDMDHENMFWYRQDPGLGLRLIYFSYDVKMKEKGDIPEGYSVSREKKERFSLILESASTNQTSMYLCASSLTGTSANIQYFGAGTRLSVL.

This clone was picked up a small number of times. This chain links TRBV29-1 with TRBJ1-6; the match to TRBD1 covers 7 bases. Trimming cost V 4 bases and J 7 bases; bases outside gene matches: 4. The germline gives CDR1 SQVTM, CDR2 ANQGSEA. The CDR3 loop spans 13 amino acids. CDR3 nucleotide sequence: TGCAGCGTTGGGGGACAGAAAAATTCACCCCTCCACTTT. Its protein product is CSVGGQKNSPLHF.

The chain links TRBV6-6 to TRBJ2-3; no definite D call. Looked up from germline, CDR1 is MNHNY and CDR2 is SVGAGI (reference sequence). V was clipped by 5 bases and J by 7 bases, with 10 bases between them. This CDR3 spans 12 amino acids. CDR3 in DNA: TGTGCCAGCAGTGGAACAACAAATACGCAGTATTTT. Translation gives CASSGTTNTQYF.

The J gene is TRBJ2-3, the V gene TRBV6-5; D may be TRBD1 or TRBD2 (5 bases each). This CDR3 region has 15 residues. The V gene lost 6 bases and the J gene lost 4 bases, with 17 bases spanning the gap. CDR1 and CDR2 from the germline V gene are MNHEY and SVGAGI. Written as DNA, the CDR3 is TGTGCCAGCAGCCCTCCCCGGGGCGGGCCAGATACGCAGTATTTT. It is translated as CASSPPRGGPDTQYF.